The 21 T cell receptor beta chains presented below share a single source sample, sequenced in a study of blood T cell repertoires in COVID-19. Assay used: immunoSEQ multiplex PCR; TCRdb lists only in-frame clones, some missing. The sample records about 150,000 clones, about 85% being singletons. Sample: peripheral blood. The source of these receptors is a woman aged 70 to 79 with acute or convalescent COVID-19.

The J gene is TRBJ2-3, the V gene TRBV5-4, with 12 bases lining up with TRBD2. Trimming at V came to 2 bases and at J to 2 bases, leaving 3 bases not matched to a gene. The germline V gene encodes CDR1 SGHNT and CDR2 YYREEE (reference sequence). The CDR3 totals 16 residues. In DNA form, the CDR3 reads TGTGCCAGCAGCTTCGGACTAGCGGGGTTCACAGATACGCAGTATTTT. This codes for CASSFGLAGFTDTQYF.

The V call is TRBV12-3 or TRBV12-4, the J call TRBJ1-1, with D possibly being TRBD1 (5 bases). The CDR3 extends over 13 amino acids. With 6 bases removed from V and 1 base from J, the gap between germline ends came to 9 bases. The CDR3 nucleotides read TGTGCCAGCAGGACTGGACAGAACACTGAAGCTTTCTTT. Encoded protein: CASRTGQNTEAFF.

J is TRBJ1-2 and V is TRBV4-2; perhaps TRBD1 as D (6 bases). The CDR3 contains 14 residues. CDR1 is LGHNA and CDR2 is YNFKEQ in the germline V gene. Trimming pared 5 bases from V and 0 bases from J, leaving 10 bases between. This CDR3 is CASSTDRPNYGYTF. In DNA form, the CDR3 reads TGTGCCAGCAGCACCGACAGGCCTAACTATGGCTACACCTTC.

This clone has just one count. V and J are TRBV10-3 and TRBJ1-2; TRBD1 agrees at 7 bases. This CDR3 has 12 amino acids. The V and J ends lost 7 bases and 7 bases, in that order; junction bases with no gene match: 6. Germline CDR1 ENHRY, CDR2 SYGVKD. The CDR3 nucleotides are TGTGCCATCACCTCGACAGGGATTGGCTACACCTTC. Its translation: CAITSTGIGYTF.

V is TRBV7-3 and J is TRBJ2-5; weak D call: TRBD2 (6 bases). Trimming took 5 bases from V and 5 from J, leaving 18 bases between them. Germline assignment: CDR1 SGHTA and CDR2 FQGTGA. The CDR3 length is 15 residues. The CDR3: CASSPNGGVGETQYF. The CDR3 nucleotides read TGTGCCAGCAGCCCTAATGGAGGGGTGGGGGAGACCCAGTACTTC. The full variable domain, completed using reference TRBV7-3 and TRBJ2-5, is GAGVSQTPSNKVTEKGKYVELRCDPISGHTALYWYRQSLGQGPEFLIYFQGTGAADDSGLPNDRFFAVRPEGSVSTLKIQRTERGDSAVYLCASSPNGGVGETQYFGPGTRLLVL.

The V call is TRBV28, the J call TRBJ1-4; TRBD1 agrees at 7 bases. The CDR3 length is 15 residues. The V gene end was trimmed by 5 bases and the J gene end by 5 bases; junction bases not matched to a gene: 8. Germline V CDR1 and CDR2: MDHEN, SYDVKM. The CDR3 DNA reads as TGTGCCAGCAGTCGTCAGGGGGAAAGGAATGAAAAACTGTTTTTT. It specifies CASSRQGERNEKLFF.

The V gene is TRBV5-1, the J gene TRBJ1-6; D unclear. CDR1 and CDR2 (germline): SGHRS, YFSETQ. V was clipped by 0 bases and J by 7 bases, with 5 bases between them. The CDR3 is made up of 13 amino acids. The CDR3, as DNA: TGCGCCAGCAGCTTGGCAGTGAATTCACCCCTCCACTTT. Translating it yields CASSLAVNSPLHF.

V and J are TRBV11-2 and TRBJ1-5; unclear D gene. From germline, CDR1 is SGHAT and CDR2 FQNNGV. The CDR3 has 14 residues. With 1 base removed from V and 2 bases from J, the gap between germline ends came to 6 bases. The chain's CDR3 is CASSLVGGNQPQHF. The CDR3 DNA is TGTGCCAGCAGCTTAGTAGGAGGCAATCAGCCCCAGCATTTT.

This chain joins TRBV5-6 and TRBJ2-1, with unresolved D. Per the germline V gene, CDR1 is SGHDT and CDR2 is YYEEEE. The CDR3 spans 16 residues. V shed 2 bases and J shed 0 bases, with 12 bases lying between them. CDR3 amino acids: CASSFFPQSSYNEQFF. The CDR3 coding sequence is TGTGCCAGCAGCTTCTTCCCACAGAGCTCCTACAATGAGCAGTTCTTC.

The CDR3 nucleotides read TGTGCCAGTAGTATTGGGGCAGGGGAAGCTAACTATGGCTACACCTTC. Amino acids: CASSIGAGEANYGYTF. The chain has TRBV19 and TRBJ1-2; tentatively, D is TRBD1 (6 bases). Trimming removed 3 bases from V and 0 bases from J, with 14 bases in between. CDR3 length equals 16 residues. CDR1 is LNHDA and CDR2 is SQIVND in the germline V gene (reference sequence).

J is TRBJ2-7 and V is TRBV18; 8 nucleotides agree with TRBD1. Germline loops: CDR1 KGHSH, CDR2 LQKENI. The CDR3 consists of 14 residues. V trimming: 2 bases; J trimming: 5 bases; junction bases outside the gene matches: 5. The CDR3 loop is CASSPSGGVHEQYV. The CDR3 nucleotides are TGTGCCAGCTCACCATCAGGGGGCGTCCACGAGCAGTACGTC.

The chain links TRBV10-2 to TRBJ1-1, with a tentative D call TRBD1 (5 bases). CDR3 size: 15 residues. Deletions cut 7 bases from V and 1 base from J, with 16 bases between. Germline assignment: CDR1 WSHSY and CDR2 SAAADI. This CDR3 is CASTSHGARNTEAFF. CDR3 in DNA: TGCGCCAGCACCTCCCATGGGGCGCGGAACACTGAAGCTTTCTTT.

This chain links TRBV7-6 with TRBJ1-1, with 7 bases that match TRBD1. Germline V gene sequence: CDR1 SGHVS, CDR2 FNYEAQ. Losses at the gene ends were 1 base for V and 4 bases for J; bases not matched to a gene: 6. The CDR3 spans 15 residues. CDR3 sequence (DNA): TGTGCCAGCAGCTTAGGGGCGACAGGGTCCACTGAAGCTTTCTTT. It translates to CASSLGATGSTEAFF. Combining the CDR3 with reference TRBV7-6 and TRBJ1-1 gives the whole variable domain GAGVSQSPRYKVTKRGQDVALRCDPISGHVSLYWYRQALGQGPEFLTYFNYEAQQDKSGLPNDRFSAERPEGSISTLTIQRTEQRDSAMYRCASSLGATGSTEAFFGQGTRLTVV.

This clone was seen a handful of times. CDR3 nucleotides: TGTGCCAGCAGTCGTGCGGGACAGGGTGCGGGCTACACCTTC. Translating it yields CASSRAGQGAGYTF. This chain uses TRBV28 with TRBJ1-2; 9 bases are shared with TRBD1. The CDR3 extends over 14 amino acids. Germline values: CDR1 MDHEN, CDR2 SYDVKM. V lost 5 bases, J lost 8 bases, and 9 bases stayed unmatched.

This chain connects TRBV18 to TRBJ1-4; D is possibly TRBD1 (5 bases). CDR1 and CDR2 from the germline V gene are KGHSH and LQKENI. Trimming stripped 4 bases from V and 6 bases from J, with 24 bases between. The CDR3 is made up of 18 amino acids. The CDR3 sequence: CASSLTTELRGGDEKLFF. The CDR3 DNA reads TGTGCCAGCTCACTAACCACCGAATTAAGGGGCGGAGATGAAAAACTGTTTTTT.

The CDR3 protein is CASSSSGGVETQYF. The CDR3 nucleotides read TGTGCCAGCAGCTCTAGCGGGGGGGTTGAGACCCAGTACTTC. The chain has TRBV11-2 and TRBJ2-5; TRBD2 agrees at 12 bases. The V and J ends lost 4 bases and 5 bases, in that order; junction bases with no gene match: 2. This CDR3 region has 14 residues. Per the germline V gene, CDR1 is SGHAT and CDR2 is FQNNGV.

This rearrangement joins TRBV28 to TRBJ1-2; 9 nucleotides line up with TRBD1. This CDR3 contains 15 residues. Germline CDR1 MDHEN, CDR2 SYDVKM. V was clipped by 4 bases and J by 7 bases; unmatched bases: 10. The CDR3 DNA sequence: TGTGCCAGCAGTTCCCCGGGACAGGGATCGGCTGGCTACACCTTC. Translating gives CASSSPGQGSAGYTF.

The chain couples TRBV5-1 to TRBJ1-2; 8 nucleotides align to TRBD1. J gave up 4 bases and V 0 bases, and 5 bases lay outside the gene matches. The CDR3 extends over 15 amino acids. The germline gives CDR1 SGHRS, CDR2 YFSETQ. In DNA, the CDR3 is TGCGCCAGCAGCTTGGGGGGACAGGTTCTCTATGGCTACACCTTC. Translation: CASSLGGQVLYGYTF.

This chain uses TRBV5-1 with TRBJ2-3; 9 bases agree with TRBD1. The CDR3 covers 15 residues. Germline trimming cut 1 base from V and 3 bases from J; bases unmatched to any gene: 3. Germline V gives CDR1 SGHRS, CDR2 YFSETQ. The CDR3 DNA reads TGCGCCAGCAGCTTGCTCGGACAGGGGACAGATACGCAGTATTTT. Its translation: CASSLLGQGTDTQYF.

The chain recombines TRBV28 with TRBJ2-2, with 9 bases identical to TRBD1. With V trimmed by 6 bases and J by 5 bases, 4 bases remained unmatched. Germline V lookup: CDR1 MDHEN, CDR2 SYDVKM. The CDR3 is 14 residues long. CDR3 protein: CASSPDRGTGELFF. CDR3 bases: TGTGCCAGCAGCCCGGACAGGGGAACCGGGGAGCTGTTTTTT.

The sample holds one count of this clone. The gene calls are TRBV18 and TRBJ2-7, with 12 bases aligning to TRBD1. The CDR3 consists of 15 residues. J was trimmed by 0 bases and V by 4 bases; bases with no gene match: 1. Germline V gene data show CDR1 as KGHSH and CDR2 as LQKENI. Written as DNA, the CDR3 is TGTGCCAGCTCACGGGGACAGGGGGCCTCCTACGAGCAGTACTTC. Residues: CASSRGQGASYEQYF.